This is a list of T cell receptor beta chains from one sample in a study of blood T cell repertoires in COVID-19. Repertoires were generated with immunoSEQ multiplex PCR, while TCRdb's copy carries only in-frame clones and drops some. The profile shows about 400,000 clones, 65% to 90% of them singletons. Sequencing was done on a sample of peripheral blood. The receptors come from a woman in her fifties or sixties with COVID-19, enrolled during active disease. Both conserved end residues are part of each CDR3. The order of the fields is V gene, CDR3 protein.

TRBV27 | CASGSLGVSYTF
TRBV7-8 | CASSLFASGGVRGTDTQYF
TRBV2 | CASTLPRGLTGTGELFF
TRBV19 | CASSIQGYGYTF
TRBV4-2 | CASSPTVLAGFTDTQYF
TRBV10-3 | CAISEVGPTGQVERGYTF
TRBV10-3 | CAISEGAETQYF
TRBV30 | CAWMLGGTETQYF
TRBV6-2/TRBV6-3 | CASSKRLAGGLTDTQYF
TRBV30 | CAWTANYGYTF
TRBV9 | CASSVDGGSNQPQHF
TRBV18 | CASSVTTGQETQYF
TRBV4-2 | CASSSAGGPQETQYF
TRBV10-1 | CASSGAASGTQYF
TRBV7-6 | CASSLIQGETQYF
TRBV19 | CASRSGTGTSGNTIYF
TRBV2 | CASRATESTQHF
TRBV10-2 | CASSGTSGGETQYF
TRBV12-5 | CASGLTRDTEAFF
TRBV11-3 | CASSFRGSYANYGYTF
TRBV10-3 | CAISDRTARGSYEQYF
TRBV9 | CASSVGSSGGTLGYNEQFF
TRBV9 | CASSLRQGSYGYTF
TRBV6-2/TRBV6-3 | CASSRGAGTATNEKLFF
TRBV2 | CASSVEGEGEQYF
TRBV19 | CASRRDSRNTGELFF
TRBV5-1 | CASRGGRTPTEAFF
TRBV5-1 | CASSLYSGGFNEQFF
TRBV10-3 | CAISESQGYNEQFF
TRBV5-1 | CASSLAGFETQYF
TRBV11-3 | CASSSTDNTGELFF
TRBV11-2 | CASSLAGGLTVYNSPLHF
TRBV6-5 | CASSFTGLAGELFF
TRBV6-5 | CAVRGQFGYTF
TRBV18 | CASSPGQGAYEQYF
TRBV7-2 | CASSAVDTQYF
TRBV19 | CASSNRVNTEAFF
TRBV4-2 | CASSQDTGLAGTGELFF
TRBV2 | CASKSMGGADTQYF
TRBV28 | CASSLVTGQSNQPQHF
TRBV19 | CASSTRRTGANTGELFF
TRBV7-9 | CASTRTGGRTEAFF
TRBV5-5 | CASSFQGSTEAFF
TRBV5-4 | CASSFQGGSLGELFF
TRBV7-9 | CASSLRADISISGNTIYF
TRBV15 | CATSRDGAFQETQYF
TRBV6-5 | CASSYSAQNYEQYF
TRBV5-1 | CASSEGQLVSYEQYF
TRBV5-1 | CASSPRPGTDNQPQHF
TRBV9 | CASSVGHPPGELFF
TRBV27 | CASSLRGHGYTF
TRBV25-1 | CASSPSLGPNYGYTF
TRBV7-9 | CASSLNTDTEAFF
TRBV6-2/TRBV6-3 | CASSYDQGRNSGANVLTF